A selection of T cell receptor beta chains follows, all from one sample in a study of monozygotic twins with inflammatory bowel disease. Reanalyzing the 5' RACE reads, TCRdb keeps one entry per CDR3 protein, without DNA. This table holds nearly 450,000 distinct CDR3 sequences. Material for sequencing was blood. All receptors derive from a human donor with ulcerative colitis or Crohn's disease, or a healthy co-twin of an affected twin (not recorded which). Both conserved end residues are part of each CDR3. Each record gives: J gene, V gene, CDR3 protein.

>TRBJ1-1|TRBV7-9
CASSSLWDSEVNTEAFF
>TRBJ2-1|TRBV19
CASSMLDRAYNEQFF
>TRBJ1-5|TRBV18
CASSYGQGLNQPQHF
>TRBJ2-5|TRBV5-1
CASSYTGDQETQYF
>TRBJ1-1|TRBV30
CAWSKSGAEAFF
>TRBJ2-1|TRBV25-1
CASRGLALSWEQFF
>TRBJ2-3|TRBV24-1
CATSDFASGGTDTQYF
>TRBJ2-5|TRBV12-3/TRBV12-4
CASSLRSLETQYF
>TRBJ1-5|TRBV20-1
CSASRSGDQPQHF
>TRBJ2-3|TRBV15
CATSRDHGGGDTQYF
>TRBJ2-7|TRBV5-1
CASSPQPGGILSYEQYF
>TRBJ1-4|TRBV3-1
CASSLAIGTATNEKLFF
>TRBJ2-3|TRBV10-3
CAISESETSGTDTQYF
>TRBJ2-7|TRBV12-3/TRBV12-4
CASSLRLGFEQYF
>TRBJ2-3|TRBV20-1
CSASILDSPTDTQYF
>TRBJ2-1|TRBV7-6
CASSLHNEQFF
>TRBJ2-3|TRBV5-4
CASTSSGINTDTQYF
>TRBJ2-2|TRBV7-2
CASSLIRGSVGELFF
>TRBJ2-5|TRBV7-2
CASSGSGQGQSETQYF
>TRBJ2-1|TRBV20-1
CSAVPQAGEQFF
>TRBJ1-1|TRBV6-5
CASSYSGTGGTEAFF
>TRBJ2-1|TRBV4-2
CASSQATSGGNNEQFF
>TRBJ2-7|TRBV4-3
CASSQEIAGGIYEQYF
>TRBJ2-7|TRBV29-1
CSVGVSSYEQYF
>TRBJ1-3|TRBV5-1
CASSAGGISGNTIYF
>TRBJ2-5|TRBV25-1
CASSGGLAFIQETQYF
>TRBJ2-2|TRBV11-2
CASIPGVAFSTGELFF
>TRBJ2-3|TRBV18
CASSPPSADTQYF
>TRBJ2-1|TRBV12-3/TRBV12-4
CASSLMAGVTYNEQFF
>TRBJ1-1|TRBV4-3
CASSQGIGPAEAFF
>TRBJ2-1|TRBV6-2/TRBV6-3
CASSPWDPVVNEQFF
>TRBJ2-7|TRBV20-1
CNALNPHGLDEQYF
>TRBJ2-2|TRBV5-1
CASSLEGLTGTGELFF
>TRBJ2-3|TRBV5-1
CASSSTGLKTDTQYF
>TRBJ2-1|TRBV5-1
CASSWGQGVNEQFF
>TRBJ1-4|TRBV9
CASSAMTGGKLFF